The clone carrying this T cell receptor beta chain was observed once. Its antigen is unknown. The junction departs from germline at one end; a sequencing error may be responsible. This record comes from a study of tumor-infiltrating lymphocytes in primary liver carcinoma. About the research overall: Every sample contained roughly 3.5 to 8 million productive TCRbeta reads, and these numbers were similar from one tissue type to another.

The study's findings and limits: Researchers did not compare CD4+ and CD8+ repertoires, as samples were bulk unsorted.

Extraction also yielded germline DNA, while blood RNA was obtained from unsorted whole blood. The germline V gene encodes CDR1 SQVTM and CDR2 ANQGSEA. The CDR3 covers 14 residues. Starting from 500 ng of total RNA, TCR beta cDNA was produced with a primer in the constant region. Each TCR beta library was derived from three nested multiplex PCR rounds that employed slightly modified ARM-PCR. TRBV1-TRBV30 forward primers paired with a C-beta reverse primer were used in the first two PCR rounds, which ran roughly 9 cycles each. TCRdb re-called the multiplex PCR reads with MiXCR, one entry per CDR3 protein. The table includes a few hundred thousand distinct CDR3 sequences, around 50% detected once.

The specimen sequenced was peripheral blood. The TCR originated in a woman aged 25-40 years with primary liver carcinoma and hepatitis B virus infection. The chain employs TRBV29-1 and TRBJ2-3; TRBD1 matches 9 bases. The CDR3 DNA is TGCAGCGTCGAAACAGGGGGCGTCACAGATATGCAGTATTTT. It codes for CSVETGGVTDMQYF.